Each of the 22 T cell receptor beta chains below was sequenced from the same sample in a study of technical replicates of blood from a handful of donors. The table came from immunoSEQ multiplex PCR; TCRdb's copy has only in-frame clones and leaves some out. The sample yields 75,000 to 85,000 clones, approximately 96% seen once. The sample comprised T cells isolated from PBMCs. These receptors were taken from a human donor in good health.

CDR3 protein: CASSLEIAAGGDIQYF. In nucleotides, the CDR3 is TGTGCCAGCAGCTTAGAAATAGCCGCCGGGGGGGACATTCAGTACTTC. The chain has TRBV7-9 and TRBJ2-4, with TRBD2 identical over 8 bases. Trimming cost V 1 base and J 8 bases; bases outside gene matches: 10. CDR3 size: 16 residues. CDR1 and CDR2 (germline): SEHNR, FQNEAQ (reference sequence).

The chain combines TRBV14 with TRBJ2-7, with D possibly TRBD1 on 5 matching bases. This CDR3 comprises 14 residues. V dropped 10 bases and J dropped 3 bases, with 19 bases sitting between them. Germline V CDR1 and CDR2: SGHDN, FVKESK. The CDR3 DNA reads TGTGCCACCTCCCAAGGGCTAGGGGACTACGAGCAGTACTTC. This encodes CATSQGLGDYEQYF.

The chain recombines TRBV7-2 with TRBJ1-4, with a tentative D call TRBD1 (5 bases). This CDR3 has 15 amino acids. The V gene's germline CDR1 is SGHTA and CDR2 FQGNSA. With 5 bases removed from V and 8 bases from J, the gap between germline ends came to 18 bases. The CDR3 nucleotides read TGTGCCAGCAGCCCCCGTGCAGGGATGGAAGAAAAACTGTTTTTT. Amino acids: CASSPRAGMEEKLFF.

The J gene is TRBJ2-3, the V gene TRBV7-6; the D gene is possibly TRBD1 (6 bases). Germline V gene lookup returns CDR1 SGHVS and CDR2 FNYEAQ. Trimming cost V 1 base and J 1 base, with 6 bases left between them. The CDR3 consists of 14 residues. The CDR3 DNA reads TGTGCCAGCAGCTTAGGGACAGGCACAGATACGCAGTATTTT. It yields the protein CASSLGTGTDTQYF.

V usage is TRBV7-2 and J usage is TRBJ1-2; possible D gene TRBD1, 6 bases. CDR3 length: 15 amino acids. V was clipped by 0 bases and J by 6 bases, with 14 bases between them. Germline V lookup: CDR1 SGHTA, CDR2 FQGNSA. CDR3 DNA sequence: TGTGCCAGCAGCTTAGCGGTGGGGGCGCAGGATGGCTACACCTTC. Protein sequence: CASSLAVGAQDGYTF.

This clone was observed a handful of times. The chain is built from TRBV7-9 and TRBJ2-1; 14 bases are shared with TRBD2. The CDR3 extends over 16 amino acids. Germline V CDR1 and CDR2: SEHNR, FQNEAQ (reference sequence). The V segment lost 5 bases and the J segment 6 bases; nucleotides outside the gene matches: 6. This chain's CDR3 is CASSKGLAGVSNEQFF. Here the CDR3 DNA reads TGTGCCAGCAGCAAGGGACTAGCGGGAGTAAGCAATGAGCAGTTCTTC.

The rearrangement joins TRBV9 to TRBJ2-1, with 7 bases aligning to TRBD2. The CDR3 loop spans 13 amino acids. Unmatched junction bases numbered 3, after V lost 3 bases and J lost 6 bases. Germline CDR1 SGDLS, CDR2 YYNGEE. The CDR3 sequence is CASSGTSPNEQFF. The CDR3 DNA reads TGTGCCAGCAGCGGGACTAGTCCCAATGAGCAGTTCTTC.

The chain uses TRBV4-3 and TRBJ2-1, with 12 bases aligning to TRBD2. CDR1 and CDR2 from the germline V gene are LGHNA and YSLEER. The junction had 4 bases not matched to a gene; V was cut back by 2 bases and J by 5 bases. CDR3 length: 16 amino acids. The CDR3 region is CASSQLLAGGHNEQFF. The DNA for the CDR3 is TGCGCCAGCAGCCAACTACTAGCGGGAGGCCACAATGAGCAGTTCTTC.

This clone was seen more than once but under ten times. This chain joins TRBV4-1 and TRBJ1-1; D not resolved. Trimming stripped 4 bases from V and 4 bases from J, with 13 bases between. The CDR3 has 14 residues. CDR1 MGHRA and CDR2 YSYEKL come from the germline V gene. The CDR3 bases are TGCGCCAGCAGCCTCATACCGGGAGGCACTGAAGCTTTCTTT. This translates into CASSLIPGGTEAFF.

This chain links TRBV7-9 with TRBJ1-4, with D possibly being TRBD1 (6 bases). CDR1 is SEHNR and CDR2 is FQNEAQ in the germline V gene (reference sequence). This CDR3 has 15 amino acids. V was pared by 3 bases and J by 7 bases, with 15 bases between. As DNA, the CDR3 is TGTGCCAGCAGCTTTTGGGCAGGGGTGGGTGAAAAACTGTTTTTT. Translated, it gives CASSFWAGVGEKLFF.

This chain connects TRBV28 to TRBJ2-2; 7 bases align to TRBD2. This CDR3 comprises 18 residues. V dropped 1 base and J dropped 0; count of bases not matched to a gene: 8. Germline V CDR1 and CDR2: MDHEN, SYDVKM. The CDR3 reads CASSLSMSGDANTGELFF. The CDR3 DNA follows: TGTGCCAGCAGTTTATCTATGAGCGGGGACGCGAACACCGGGGAGCTGTTTTTT.

CDR3 nucleotide sequence: TGTGCCAGCAGCGTAGAGGCTTGGGACGACAGGGTGAGTATGAACACTGAAGCTTTCTTT. Translation gives CASSVEAWDDRVSMNTEAFF. V and J are TRBV9 and TRBJ1-1, with 7 bases identical to TRBD1. The CDR3 sequence is 20 residues long. Unmatched junction bases numbered 17, after V lost 0 bases and J lost 0 bases. Per germline, CDR1 SGDLS and CDR2 YYNGEE.

The V call is TRBV5-6, the J call TRBJ2-1; D ambiguous. V was clipped by 0 bases and J by 9 bases, with 4 bases between them. The CDR3 totals 11 residues. The germline gives CDR1 SGHDT, CDR2 YYEEEE. The CDR3 DNA reads TGTGCCAGCAGCTTGGCCGGTGAGCAGTTCTTC. Translated, it gives CASSLAGEQFF.

V and J are TRBV19 and TRBJ2-3; TRBD1 matches at 8 bases. Trimming removed 6 bases from V and 1 base from J; junction bases left unmatched: 6. The germline V gene encodes CDR1 LNHDA and CDR2 SQIVND (reference sequence). CDR3 length: 15 residues. The CDR3 protein is CASSTLDRGTDTQYF. The CDR3 DNA reads as TGTGCCAGTAGCACCCTGGACAGGGGCACAGATACGCAGTATTTT.

The chain couples TRBV6-5 to TRBJ1-2, with D unclear. V was shortened by 4 bases and J by 0 bases, with 15 bases between the two germline ends. This CDR3 is 16 amino acids long. Germline-derived CDR1 and CDR2 are MNHEY and SVGAGI. CDR3 DNA sequence: TGTGCCAGCAGTTCCCCGGAGGGAGTAACTAACTATGGCTACACCTTC. Residues: CASSSPEGVTNYGYTF.

The V gene is TRBV2, the J gene TRBJ2-5; TRBD2 agrees at 7 bases. The germline V gene has CDR1 SNHLY and CDR2 FYNNEI. This CDR3 comprises 17 residues. With 6 bases clipped from V and 2 bases from J, the junction kept 15 bases outside the gene matches. CDR3 sequence reads: CASRTESERDYQETQYF. The CDR3 DNA reads TGTGCCAGCAGAACCGAATCTGAGCGGGACTATCAAGAGACCCAGTACTTC.

The chain employs TRBV7-8 and TRBJ2-1, with 7 bases that match TRBD2. Per germline, CDR1 SGHVS and CDR2 FQNEAQ. Germline trimming cut 3 bases from V and 4 bases from J; bases unmatched to any gene: 3. This CDR3 has 14 residues. CDR3 loop: CASSFLAAYNEQFF. The CDR3 DNA is TGTGCCAGCAGCTTCCTAGCGGCGTACAATGAGCAGTTCTTC.

This chain joins TRBV4-2 and TRBJ2-3; a possible D gene is TRBD1 (5 bases). Per the germline V gene, CDR1 is LGHNA and CDR2 is YNFKEQ. The V end was cut by 1 base, the J end by 6 bases, with 14 bases between. The CDR3 totals 15 residues. Here the CDR3 reads CASSQAQGSMDTQYF. DNA of the CDR3: TGTGCCAGCAGCCAAGCCCAGGGATCTATGGATACGCAGTATTTT.

The V call is TRBV12-5, the J call TRBJ1-1; possibly TRBD1 for D (6 bases). The V and J ends lost 4 bases and 7 bases respectively, with 13 bases between them. Per germline, CDR1 LGHNT and CDR2 FRNRAP. The CDR3 consists of 13 residues. The CDR3 reads CASGSGGPDEAFF. The DNA of the CDR3 is TGTGCTAGTGGTTCGGGGGGGCCCGATGAAGCTTTCTTT. The whole variable domain, remainder taken from reference TRBV12-5 and TRBJ1-1, is DARVTQTPRHKVTEMGQEVTMRCQPILGHNTVFWYRQTMMQGLELLAYFRNRAPLDDSGMPKDRFSAEMPDATLATLKIQPSEPRDSAVYFCASGSGGPDEAFFGQGTRLTVV.

The chain combines TRBV7-8 with TRBJ2-7; TRBD2 aligns across 11 bases. This CDR3 spans 16 amino acids. V was clipped by 4 bases and J by 3 bases; unmatched bases: 8. Germline CDR1 SGHVS, CDR2 FQNEAQ. The CDR3 DNA is TGTGCCAGCAGCTCAACTAGCGGGAGTTCCCGCTACGAGCAGTACTTC. Residues: CASSSTSGSSRYEQYF.

The chain links TRBV6-5 to TRBJ2-7, with a possible D match to TRBD2 (6 bases). The V gene lost 2 bases and the J gene lost 3 bases, with 11 bases spanning the gap. Per the germline V gene, CDR1 is MNHEY and CDR2 is SVGAGI. The CDR3 is 14 residues long. The CDR3 loop is CASSYRDSRYEQYF. In nucleotides, the CDR3 is TGTGCCAGCAGTTACCGGGACTCCCGCTACGAGCAGTACTTC.

The chain is built from TRBV7-8 and TRBJ1-5; 9 bases match TRBD1. Unmatched junction bases numbered 11, after V lost 5 bases and J lost 6 bases. Germline values: CDR1 SGHVS, CDR2 FQNEAQ. The CDR3 consists of 16 residues. This chain's CDR3 is CASSALGQGSPQPQHF. CDR3 DNA: TGTGCCAGCAGCGCTCTCGGACAGGGGAGTCCTCAGCCCCAGCATTTT. The whole variable domain, filled in from reference TRBV7-8 and TRBJ1-5, reads GAGVSQSPRYKVAKRGQDVALRCDPISGHVSLFWYQQALGQGPEFLTYFQNEAQLDKSGLPSDRFFAERPEGSVSTLKIQRTQQEDSAVYLCASSALGQGSPQPQHFGDGTRLSIL.